The 8 T cell receptor beta chains presented below share a single source sample, sequenced in a study of graft-versus-host responses after intestinal transplantation. Clones were sequenced by immunoSEQ multiplex PCR, and TCRdb holds only the in-frame ones, with some missing. The table has tens of thousands of clones, roughly 87% seen once; the top ten hold 15% to 20%. Their cognate antigens are unknown. Source: unstimulated CD8+ T cells sorted from spleen or lymph node cells, taken before intestinal transplant. The receptors were gathered from a human donor who received an intestinal transplant.

V and J are TRBV7-9 and TRBJ2-7, with D perhaps being TRBD1 or TRBD2 (5 bases each). Trimming pared 1 base from V and 6 bases from J, leaving 16 bases between. Germline-derived CDR1 and CDR2 are SEHNR and FQNEAQ (reference sequence). The CDR3 sequence is 15 residues long. This CDR3 reads CASSLGGTKLLEQYF. The DNA for the CDR3 is TGTGCCAGCAGCTTAGGAGGGACCAAGCTACTCGAGCAGTACTTC.

The V call is TRBV14, the J call TRBJ1-5; 8 bases fit TRBD1. In germline, CDR1 is SGHDN, CDR2 FVKESK. The V gene end was trimmed by 0 bases and the J gene end by 4 bases; junction bases not matched to a gene: 5. The CDR3 is 16 residues long. Here the CDR3 DNA reads TGTGCCAGCAGCCAAGAAAAGAGGGACAGGAATCAGCCCCAGCATTTT. Its protein is CASSQEKRDRNQPQHF.

The chain combines TRBV4-1 with TRBJ2-7; perhaps TRBD1 as D (6 bases). V was cut by 1 base and J by 4 bases, with 14 bases left in between. Germline values: CDR1 MGHRA, CDR2 YSYEKL. This CDR3 contains 15 residues. As DNA, the CDR3 is TGCGCCAGCAGCCAAGTATTACAGGGAACGTACGAGCAGTACTTC. Translated, it gives CASSQVLQGTYEQYF.

This chain uses TRBV13 with TRBJ2-5, with a possible D match to TRBD2 (6 bases). From germline, CDR1 is PRHDT and CDR2 FYEKMQ (reference sequence). V dropped 4 bases and J dropped 7 bases, with 16 bases sitting between them. This CDR3 is 14 amino acids long. The CDR3 here is CASSSGGERGTQYF. CDR3 coding DNA: TGTGCCAGCAGCTCCGGGGGAGAGAGGGGGACCCAGTACTTC.

The chain couples TRBV4-2 to TRBJ2-7, with D perhaps matching TRBD2 (6 bases). Germline CDR1 and CDR2: LGHNA and YNFKEQ. Trimming took off 0 bases at V and 6 bases at J, with 18 bases between the two ends. The length of the CDR3 is 16 residues. The CDR3 region is CASSQEFQEGASEQYF. CDR3 nucleotide sequence: TGTGCCAGCAGCCAAGAGTTCCAGGAGGGAGCTTCCGAGCAGTACTTC.

J is TRBJ2-5 and V is TRBV27; D may correspond to TRBD1 or TRBD2 (6 bases each). Germline V CDR1 and CDR2: MNHEY, SMNVEV (reference sequence). Trimming cost V 1 base and J 3 bases, with 12 bases left between them. The CDR3 has 15 residues. CDR3 protein: CASSLFGGGEETQYF. CDR3 nucleotides: TGTGCCAGCAGTTTATTTGGGGGCGGGGAAGAGACCCAGTACTTC.

This clone was seen only a few times. The genes are TRBV27 and TRBJ2-7; 7 bases fit TRBD2. CDR3 length: 14 residues. Looked up from germline, CDR1 is MNHEY and CDR2 is SMNVEV (reference sequence). Germline trimming cut 2 bases from V and 7 bases from J; bases unmatched to any gene: 8. The CDR3 loop is CASSLLGEGREQYF. The CDR3 DNA reads TGTGCCAGCAGTTTACTGGGGGAGGGCCGGGAGCAGTACTTC.

The rearrangement joins TRBV2 to TRBJ2-2, with D uncertain. Germline V gene sequence: CDR1 SNHLY, CDR2 FYNNEI. This CDR3 comprises 11 residues. V dropped 7 bases and J dropped 5 bases, with 5 bases sitting between them. The CDR3 loop reads CASTGTGELFF. CDR3 DNA sequence: TGTGCCAGCACCGGTACCGGGGAGCTGTTTTTT. The full variable domain, its missing parts supplied by reference TRBV2 and TRBJ2-2, is EPEVTQTPSHQVTQMGQEVILRCVPISNHLYFYWYRQILGQKVEFLVSFYNNEISEKSEIFDDQFSVERPDGSNFTLKIRSTKLEDSAMYFCASTGTGELFFGEGSRLTVL.